By share, the clone carrying this TCR beta chain ranks as medium-sized. A single record per CDR3 protein comes from TCRdb applying MiXCR to the RT-PCR reads. The data show 1,500 to 2,000 distinct CDR3 sequences, roughly 3.5% seen once. Germline values: CDR1 KGHSH, CDR2 LQKENI. CDR3 length equals 15 residues. The trim removed 1 base at V and 2 bases at J, leaving 4 bases unmatched. This entry belongs to a study of immune reconstitution after stem cell transplant in scleroderma. The clonotype originates from a male donor with systemic sclerosis. The chain employs TRBV18 and TRBJ1-2; 7 bases map to TRBD1. This specimen was collected before or after autologous hematopoietic stem cell transplantation (not recorded which). The CDR3 nucleotides are TGTGCCAGCTCACCACGACAGGGACCAAACTATGGCTACACCTTC. Amino acids: CASSPRQGPNYGYTF.